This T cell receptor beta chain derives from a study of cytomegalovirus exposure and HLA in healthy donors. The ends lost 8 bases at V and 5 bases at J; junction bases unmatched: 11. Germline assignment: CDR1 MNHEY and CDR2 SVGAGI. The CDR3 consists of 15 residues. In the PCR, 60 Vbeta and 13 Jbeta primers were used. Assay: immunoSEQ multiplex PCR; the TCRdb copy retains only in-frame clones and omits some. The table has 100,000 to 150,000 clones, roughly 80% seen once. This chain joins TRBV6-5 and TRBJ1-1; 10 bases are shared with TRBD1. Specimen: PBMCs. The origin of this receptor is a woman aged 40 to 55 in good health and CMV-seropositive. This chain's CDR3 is CASLSGQGVPTEAFF. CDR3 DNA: TGTGCCAGCCTGAGCGGACAGGGGGTTCCTACTGAAGCTTTCTTT.